The rows below give T cell receptor beta chains drawn from one sample of a study of blood T cell repertoires in COVID-19. The data were produced by immunoSEQ multiplex PCR, yet TCRdb's version contains in-frame clones alone and is incomplete. The table has a few hundred thousand clones, around 87% seen once. The sequencing input was PBMCs or T cells enriched from blood (not recorded which). These receptors were taken from a woman aged 50 to 65 who had recovered from COVID-19. Each CDR3 is given with its conserved first and last residue. D genes are given only for firm matches. Size values are once, few and many counts, or a class for expanded clones, and some rows have none.

TRBD1 | NA | TRBJ2-5 | TRBV7-8 | CASSLAGTGARETQYF | TGTGCCAGCAGCTTAGCGGGGACAGGGGCTCGGGAGACCCAGTACTTC
NA | once | TRBJ2-2 | TRBV21-1 | CASIPGQRVFSGELFF | TGTGCCAGCATTCCGGGACAGCGAGTTTTTTCCGGGGAGCTGTTTTTT
NA | NA | TRBJ1-5 | TRBV19 | CASRFEGNQPQHF | TGTGCCAGTAGGTTTGAGGGCAATCAGCCCCAGCATTTT
TRBD1 | NA | TRBJ1-4 | TRBV19 | CASSPGTGHVEKLFF | TGTGCCAGTAGTCCAGGGACAGGGCATGTTGAAAAACTGTTTTTT
NA | NA | TRBJ2-3 | TRBV7-2 | CASSYLTDTQYF | TGTGCCAGCAGTTACCTCACAGATACACAGTATTTT
NA | NA | TRBJ2-1 | TRBV4-1 | CASSQEWDTLGLIDNEQFF | TGCGCCAGCAGCCAAGAGTGGGACACTCTGGGGTTAATAGACAATGAGCAGTTCTTC
TRBD1 | NA | TRBJ2-3 | TRBV4-2 | CASSQGLTAGGGTDTQYF | TGTGCCAGCAGCCAAGGCCTGACCGCAGGGGGCGGGACAGATACGCAGTATTTT
TRBD2 | NA | TRBJ2-3 | TRBV28 | CASSLGRAGRLRDGQYF | TGTGCCAGCAGCCTGGGGCGAGCGGGGCGGCTCCGGGATGGGCAGTATTTT
NA | NA | TRBJ1-1 | TRBV28 | CASSFGPFQGGAFF | TGTGCCAGCAGTTTCGGGCCCTTCCAGGGTGGAGCTTTCTTT
TRBD1 | NA | TRBJ1-2 | TRBV18 | CASSPATQGNGYTF | TGTGCCAGCTCGCCGGCGACACAGGGGAATGGCTACACCTTC
NA | NA | TRBJ1-3 | TRBV30 | CAWSVRGERGNTIYF | TGTGCCTGGAGTGTACGGGGGGAAAGGGGAAACACCATATATTTT
NA | NA | TRBJ2-2 | TRBV3-1/TRBV3-2 | CASSPSVKNTGELFF | TGTGCCAGCAGCCCTTCAGTGAAGAACACCGGGGAGCTGTTTTTT
NA | NA | TRBJ1-5 | TRBV19 | CASSRRNQPQHF | TGTGCCAGTAGCCGGAGAAATCAGCCCCAGCATTTT
NA | few | TRBJ1-1 | TRBV7-3 | CASRVSMNTEAFF | TGTGCCAGCCGGGTCAGCATGAACACTGAAGCTTTCTTT
NA | NA | TRBJ1-1 | TRBV6-5 | CASSSRGNTEAFF | TGTGCCAGCAGTTCCAGGGGGAACACTGAAGCTTTCTTT
NA | NA | TRBJ1-2 | TRBV15 | CATSGRSSSYGYTF | TGTGCCACCAGCGGTCGAAGTTCCAGCTATGGCTACACCTTC
NA | once | TRBJ1-2 | TRBV11-1 | CASGQSYGYTF | TGTGCCAGTGGACAGAGCTATGGCTACACCTTC
NA | NA | TRBJ1-1 | TRBV4-1 | CASSHPRGQTGEAFF | TGCGCCAGCAGCCACCCCCGGGGACAAACGGGAGAAGCTTTCTTT
TRBD1 | NA | TRBJ2-2 | TRBV25-1 | CASISDRGDTGELFF | TGTGCCAGCATCTCGGACAGGGGTGACACCGGGGAGCTGTTTTTT
TRBD2 | NA | TRBJ2-2 | TRBV5-1 | CASSLLAGGLNTGELFF | TGCGCCAGCAGCTTGCTGGCGGGGGGGCTGAACACCGGGGAGCTGTTTTTT
NA | once | TRBJ1-1 | TRBV7-3 | CASSLRGRDTEAFF | TGTGCCAGCAGCCTCAGGGGCCGGGACACTGAAGCTTTCTTT
TRBD1 | once | TRBJ1-1 | TRBV30 | CAWSQTGVAEAFF | TGTGCCTGGAGTCAGACAGGGGTCGCTGAAGCTTTCTTT
NA | NA | TRBJ1-3 | TRBV3-1/TRBV3-2 | CASSLTKNGNTIYF | TGTGCCAGCAGCCTGACAAAAAATGGAAACACCATATATTTT
NA | few | TRBJ1-1 | TRBV30 | CAWSVQYEAFF | TGTGCCTGGAGTGTACAGTACGAAGCTTTCTTT
TRBD1 | NA | TRBJ2-1 | TRBV5-6 | CASSTGQYLTNEQFF | TGTGCCAGCAGCACGGGACAGTACTTGACCAATGAGCAGTTCTTC
NA | once | TRBJ2-1 | TRBV7-7 | CASSRVAGQYNEQFF | TGTGCTAGCAGCCGCGTCGCAGGGCAATACAATGAGCAGTTCTTC
TRBD2 | NA | TRBJ2-3 | TRBV4-3 | CASSQDLAGSTDTQYF | TGCGCCAGCAGCCAAGATCTAGCGGGGAGCACAGATACGCAGTATTTT
TRBD2 | NA | TRBJ2-1 | TRBV28 | CASAGAGPSRYNEQFF | TGTGCCAGCGCTGGAGCGGGACCTTCCCGCTACAATGAGCAGTTCTTC
TRBD1 | once | TRBJ1-5 | TRBV7-2 | CASSLNRGDQPQHF | TGTGCCAGCAGCTTAAACAGGGGAGATCAGCCCCAGCATTTT
TRBD1 | NA | TRBJ2-7 | TRBV5-5 | CASSVTGVSYEQYF | TGTGCCAGCAGCGTGACAGGGGTCTCGTACGAGCAGTACTTC